This T cell receptor beta chain was sequenced in a study of OX40 agonist ivuxolimab in advanced cancers. V lost 0 bases and J lost 6; bases outside the gene matches: 7. The CDR3 contains 16 residues. Germline loops: CDR1 GTSNPN, CDR2 SVGIG (reference sequence). Libraries were prepared by immunoSEQ multiplex PCR; TCRdb keeps only in-frame clonotypes and omits some of them. The table has 53,000 or so clones, roughly 84% seen once. The chain couples TRBV30 to TRBJ1-6; 8 bases agree with TRBD1. The clonotype was recovered from an adult with an advanced solid tumor such as melanoma, head and neck, liver or kidney cancer. This sample comprised CD4+ or CD8+ T cells sorted from blood, obtained in a trial of the OX40 agonist ivuxolimab. The CDR3 reads CAWSVSGGFFNSPLHF. As DNA, the CDR3 is TGTGCCTGGAGTGTATCAGGGGGCTTTTTTAATTCACCCCTCCACTTT.